This T cell receptor beta chain was profiled in a study of blood T cells in healthy people across ages. Study findings and constraints: Researchers said unsorted PBMCs prevented a conclusive naive versus antigen-experienced comparison.

Primed by a sample-barcoded 5' primer and a J-beta primer mix, a second PCR proceeded for about 6 to 12 cycles. TCRdb itself ran the 5' RACE reads through MiXCR, one entry per CDR3 protein. The table records about 640,000 distinct CDR3 sequences, approximately 30% of them present only once. Unmatched junction bases numbered 9, after V lost 6 bases and J lost 6 bases. The V gene's germline CDR1 is SGHTA and CDR2 FQGNSA. The CDR3 length is 15 residues. The table lists this clonotype with a few counts. Its antigen is not identified. Material for sequencing was blood. This clonotype was obtained from a woman of 80 years or more in good health. The chain is built from TRBV7-2 and TRBJ1-5, with 9 bases lining up with TRBD1. In DNA form, the CDR3 reads TGTGCCAGCAGTCAGGGACAGGGAGGAAGTCAGCCCCAGCATTTT. Protein sequence: CASSQGQGGSQPQHF.